Shown below are 9 T cell receptor beta chains from a single sample sequenced in a study of blood T cell repertoires in COVID-19. Assay: immunoSEQ multiplex PCR; the TCRdb copy retains only in-frame clones and omits some. The sample shows nearly 45,000 clones, around 80% of them seen only once. Specimen: peripheral blood. Receptor source: a human donor in a cohort sampled during active COVID-19.

The rearrangement uses TRBV6-1 and TRBJ1-1; no definite D call. The V and J ends lost 1 base and 0 bases respectively, with 6 bases between them. The CDR3 is made up of 14 amino acids. Looked up from germline, CDR1 is MNHNS and CDR2 is SASEGT. Here the CDR3 reads CASSEVRVNTEAFF. CDR3 sequence (DNA): TGTGCCAGCAGTGAAGTGCGGGTGAACACTGAAGCTTTCTTT.

The chain links TRBV4-3 to TRBJ2-3; 16 bases align to TRBD2. Losses at the gene ends were 8 bases for V and 5 bases for J; bases not matched to a gene: 10. This CDR3 comprises 17 residues. Germline loops: CDR1 LGHNA, CDR2 YSLEER. In DNA, the CDR3 is TGCGCCAGCTCCCCCGGGACTAGCGGGGGGGCAATAGATACGCAGTATTTT. This sequence encodes CASSPGTSGGAIDTQYF.

This sequence joins TRBV11-2 and TRBJ2-7; 8 positions agree with TRBD1. Germline trimming cut 1 base from V and 2 bases from J; bases unmatched to any gene: 4. Germline V gene lookup returns CDR1 SGHAT and CDR2 FQNNGV. The length of the CDR3 is 15 residues. CDR3 coding DNA: TGTGCCAGCAGCTTAGCCCCGACAGGGGCCTACGAGCAGTACGTC. Protein product: CASSLAPTGAYEQYV.

The J gene is TRBJ2-7, the V gene TRBV7-9, with 9 bases fitting TRBD1. This CDR3 has 15 residues. Unmatched junction bases numbered 13, after V lost 6 bases and J lost 7 bases. The germline gives CDR1 SEHNR, CDR2 FQNEAQ (reference sequence). The CDR3 DNA sequence: TGTGCCAGCAGTTCGGGACAGGGAACCCCTGGGGAGCAGTACGTC. As protein: CASSSGQGTPGEQYV.

The V and J genes are TRBV24-1 and TRBJ2-1; 8 positions agree with TRBD1. Germline CDR1 is KGHDR and CDR2 is SFDVKD. J gave up 7 bases and V 3 bases, and 16 bases lay outside the gene matches. The CDR3 runs to 18 residues. Here the CDR3 DNA reads TGTGCCACCAGTGATCCAAGGACGGGGCAGGGGGCTGAAAATGAGCAGTTCTTC. Protein sequence: CATSDPRTGQGAENEQFF.

This clone was counted a few times. The chain couples TRBV6-6 to TRBJ1-2, with TRBD1 matching 7 bases. CDR1 and CDR2 (germline): MNHNY, SVGAGI (reference sequence). CDR3 length: 15 residues. V lost 7 bases, J lost 4 bases, and 12 bases stayed unmatched. CDR3 bases: TGTGCCAGCACTCAACGAGGGGGCGGAATCTATGGCTACACCTTC. It yields the protein CASTQRGGGIYGYTF.

V and J are TRBV11-2 and TRBJ2-5; the match to TRBD2 covers 10 bases. The CDR3 totals 15 residues. Germline V CDR1 and CDR2: SGHAT, FQNNGV. V lost 5 bases, J lost 3 bases, and 6 bases stayed unmatched. The CDR3 bases are TGTGCCAGCAGCCCGAAGCGGGGGGGGAAAGAGACCCAGTACTTC. Its protein is CASSPKRGGKETQYF.

The chain combines TRBV27 with TRBJ2-1, with TRBD1 as a possible D gene (5 bases). The ends were cut back, 2 bases at V and 9 bases at J, with 17 bases in the middle. CDR3 length equals 15 residues. Germline V gene lookup returns CDR1 MNHEY and CDR2 SMNVEV (reference sequence). CDR3 bases: TGTGCCAGCAGTTTAATTGGACAAACACCCGGTGAGCAGTTCTTC. It codes for CASSLIGQTPGEQFF.

The rearrangement uses TRBV4-1 and TRBJ1-2, with TRBD1 matching over 9 bases. The CDR3 runs 14 residues. CDR1 is MGHRA, CDR2 YSYEKL, per germline. Unmatched junction bases numbered 4, after V lost 3 bases and J lost 5 bases. CDR3 coding DNA: TGCGCCAGCAGCCAGCTAGGGACAGGGTATGGCTACACCTTC. Its protein is CASSQLGTGYGYTF.